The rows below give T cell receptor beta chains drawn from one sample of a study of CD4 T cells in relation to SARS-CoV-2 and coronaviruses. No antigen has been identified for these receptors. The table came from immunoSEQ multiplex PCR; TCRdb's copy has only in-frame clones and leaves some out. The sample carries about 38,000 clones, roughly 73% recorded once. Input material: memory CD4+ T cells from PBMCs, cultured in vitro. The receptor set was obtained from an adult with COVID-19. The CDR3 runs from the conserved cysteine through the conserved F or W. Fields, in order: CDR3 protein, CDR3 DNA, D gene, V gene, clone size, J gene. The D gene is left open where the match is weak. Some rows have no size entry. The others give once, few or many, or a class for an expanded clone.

cdr3_aa: CASSLTGSDTQYF
cdr3_nt: TGTGCCAGCAGCTTAACGGGCTCAGATACGCAGTATTTT
d_call: .
v_call: TRBV7-2
clone_size: .
j_call: TRBJ2-3

cdr3_aa: CASSLTGSYNEQFF
cdr3_nt: TGCGCCAGCAGCTTAACGGGATCCTACAATGAGCAGTTCTTC
d_call: .
v_call: TRBV5-1
clone_size: .
j_call: TRBJ2-1

cdr3_aa: CAWTERHTIYF
cdr3_nt: TGTGCCTGGACAGAGAGGCACACCATATATTTT
d_call: .
v_call: TRBV30
clone_size: few
j_call: TRBJ1-3

cdr3_aa: CASSQLAGGSNEQFF
cdr3_nt: TGCGCCAGCAGCCAACTAGCGGGAGGATCCAATGAGCAGTTCTTC
d_call: TRBD2
v_call: TRBV5-1
clone_size: .
j_call: TRBJ2-1

cdr3_aa: CASSLVASGATYEQYF
cdr3_nt: TGCGCCAGCAGCTTGGTGGCTAGCGGAGCCACCTACGAGCAGTACTTC
d_call: TRBD2
v_call: TRBV5-1
clone_size: .
j_call: TRBJ2-7

cdr3_aa: CASSSEVTDSQETQYF
cdr3_nt: TGTGCCAGCAGCTCAGAGGTGACAGACTCACAAGAGACCCAGTACTTC
d_call: .
v_call: TRBV7-7
clone_size: once
j_call: TRBJ2-5

cdr3_aa: CASSVPGYEQYF
cdr3_nt: TGTGCCAGCAGCGTCCCAGGGTACGAGCAGTACTTC
d_call: .
v_call: TRBV7-2
clone_size: once
j_call: TRBJ2-7

cdr3_aa: CASSVDRVTYEQYF
cdr3_nt: TGTGCCAGCAGCGTGGACAGGGTGACCTACGAGCAGTACTTC
d_call: TRBD1
v_call: TRBV5-5
clone_size: .
j_call: TRBJ2-7

cdr3_aa: CASSQTGNNPANYGYTF
cdr3_nt: TGTGCCAGCAGCCAAACAGGAAATAACCCAGCTAACTATGGCTACACCTTC
d_call: .
v_call: TRBV5-5
clone_size: .
j_call: TRBJ1-2

cdr3_aa: CAWSGSHLGNEQFF
cdr3_nt: TGTGCCTGGAGTGGAAGTCATTTGGGTAATGAGCAGTTCTTC
d_call: .
v_call: TRBV30
clone_size: few
j_call: TRBJ2-1

cdr3_aa: CASSLEVVAYEQYF
cdr3_nt: TGTGCCAGCAGCTTAGAAGTCGTAGCCTACGAGCAGTACTTC
d_call: .
v_call: TRBV7-8
clone_size: few
j_call: TRBJ2-7

cdr3_aa: CASSPLQGNNSPLHF
cdr3_nt: TGTGCCAGCAGCCCCCTACAGGGGAATAATTCACCCCTCCACTTT
d_call: TRBD1
v_call: TRBV7-9
clone_size: .
j_call: TRBJ1-6

cdr3_aa: CASSRDSGNTIYF
cdr3_nt: TGTGCCAGCAGCCGGGACTCTGGAAACACCATATATTTT
d_call: .
v_call: TRBV5-4
clone_size: .
j_call: TRBJ1-3

cdr3_aa: CAWRAQVWQPQHF
cdr3_nt: TGTGCCTGGAGGGCACAGGTGTGGCAGCCCCAGCATTTT
d_call: .
v_call: TRBV30
clone_size: .
j_call: TRBJ1-5

cdr3_aa: CASRDWGNEQFF
cdr3_nt: TGTGCCAGTAGGGACTGGGGCAATGAGCAGTTCTTC
d_call: .
v_call: TRBV19
clone_size: few
j_call: TRBJ2-1

cdr3_aa: CATGSDSGAYNEQFF
cdr3_nt: TGTGCCACAGGGTCCGATAGCGGGGCTTACAATGAGCAGTTCTTC
d_call: TRBD2
v_call: TRBV10-3
clone_size: .
j_call: TRBJ2-1

cdr3_aa: CASSSYLQTEQYF
cdr3_nt: TGTGCCAGCAGCTCTTATCTGCAGACCGAGCAGTACTTC
d_call: .
v_call: TRBV11-2
clone_size: .
j_call: TRBJ2-7

cdr3_aa: CASSPPIFTEAFF
cdr3_nt: TGTGCCAGCTCCCCCCCGATATTCACTGAAGCTTTCTTT
d_call: .
v_call: TRBV18
clone_size: once
j_call: TRBJ1-1

cdr3_aa: CASSLAGNEQFF
cdr3_nt: TGTGCCAGCAGCTTGGCCGGAAATGAGCAGTTCTTC
d_call: .
v_call: TRBV5-6
clone_size: .
j_call: TRBJ2-1

cdr3_aa: CASSHTGTGGEKLFF
cdr3_nt: TGTGCCAGCAGCCATACCGGGACAGGGGGTGAAAAACTGTTTTTT
d_call: TRBD1
v_call: TRBV3-1/TRBV3-2
clone_size: .
j_call: TRBJ1-4

cdr3_aa: CASSVGTVGETQYF
cdr3_nt: TGTGCCAGCAGCGTAGGGACAGTAGGAGAGACCCAGTACTTC
d_call: .
v_call: TRBV9
clone_size: once
j_call: TRBJ2-5

cdr3_aa: CASSLAKTYEQYF
cdr3_nt: TGCGCCAGCAGCTTGGCCAAGACCTACGAGCAGTACTTC
d_call: .
v_call: TRBV5-1
clone_size: once
j_call: TRBJ2-7

cdr3_aa: CASSAGGRIMNTEAFF
cdr3_nt: TGTGCCAGCTCCGCCGGGGGGCGGATAATGAACACTGAAGCTTTCTTT
d_call: .
v_call: TRBV2
clone_size: .
j_call: TRBJ1-1

cdr3_aa: CASSLDWARNEQFF
cdr3_nt: TGTGCCAGCAGCTTAGACTGGGCTCGGAATGAGCAGTTCTTC
d_call: .
v_call: TRBV7-9
clone_size: .
j_call: TRBJ2-1

cdr3_aa: CASSSGDSPLHF
cdr3_nt: TGTGCCAGCAGTTCGGGAGATTCACCCCTCCACTTT
d_call: .
v_call: TRBV28
clone_size: .
j_call: TRBJ1-6

cdr3_aa: CASSRGRQFHFTDTQYF
cdr3_nt: TGTGCCAGCAGCCGCGGACGACAGTTTCACTTCACAGATACGCAGTATTTT
d_call: .
v_call: TRBV3-1/TRBV3-2
clone_size: few
j_call: TRBJ2-3

cdr3_aa: CASSSRIAGGSSYEQYF
cdr3_nt: TGTGCCAGCAGCAGTCGTATAGCGGGAGGAAGCTCCTACGAGCAGTACTTC
d_call: .
v_call: TRBV21-1
clone_size: .
j_call: TRBJ2-7

cdr3_aa: CASSEAWTTYEQYF
cdr3_nt: TGTGCCAGCAGTGAAGCGTGGACAACCTACGAGCAGTACTTC
d_call: .
v_call: TRBV6-1
clone_size: .
j_call: TRBJ2-7

cdr3_aa: CASSESSGVFPVGTGELFF
cdr3_nt: TGCGCCAGCAGTGAGTCGTCGGGAGTCTTCCCCGTGGGCACCGGGGAGCTGTTTTTT
d_call: .
v_call: TRBV10-1
clone_size: .
j_call: TRBJ2-2

cdr3_aa: CASSRRTRDEQYF
cdr3_nt: TGTGCCAGCAGCCGACGGACTAGGGACGAGCAGTACTTC
d_call: TRBD2
v_call: TRBV7-8
clone_size: .
j_call: TRBJ2-7

cdr3_aa: CASRPLAGEVETQYF
cdr3_nt: TGTGCCAGTAGGCCCCTAGCGGGAGAGGTTGAGACCCAGTACTTC
d_call: TRBD2
v_call: TRBV19
clone_size: .
j_call: TRBJ2-5

cdr3_aa: CASKSPGGLTEAFF
cdr3_nt: TGTGCCAGCAAGTCCCCGGGGGGGCTCACTGAAGCTTTCTTT
d_call: .
v_call: TRBV11-2
clone_size: .
j_call: TRBJ1-1

cdr3_aa: CASNPSGRPTDTQYF
cdr3_nt: TGCGCCAGCAATCCTAGCGGGAGGCCCACAGATACGCAGTATTTT
d_call: TRBD2
v_call: TRBV10-2
clone_size: .
j_call: TRBJ2-3

cdr3_aa: CAWSVGLSSYNEQFF
cdr3_nt: TGTGCCTGGAGTGTCGGCCTAAGCTCCTACAATGAGCAGTTCTTC
d_call: .
v_call: TRBV30
clone_size: .
j_call: TRBJ2-1

cdr3_aa: CASSQDYSRAWETQYF
cdr3_nt: TGTGCCAGCAGCCAAGATTATTCGAGGGCGTGGGAGACCCAGTACTTC
d_call: .
v_call: TRBV14
clone_size: .
j_call: TRBJ2-5

cdr3_aa: CASSSLQGVSGNTIYF
cdr3_nt: TGTGCCAGCAGCTCCCTACAGGGCGTCTCTGGAAACACCATATATTTT
d_call: .
v_call: TRBV11-2
clone_size: .
j_call: TRBJ1-3